This TCR beta chain was captured in a study of a mutant IDH1 vaccine in newly diagnosed glioma. In the study overall: Either 4-6 weeks after radiotherapy alone or alongside temozolomide, vaccination was begun. Males made up around 62% and females approximately 38% of treated patients, whose mean age was roughly 40 years.

Germline lookup yields CDR1 SGHKS and CDR2 YYEKEE (reference sequence). The CDR3 has 16 residues. The V gene end was trimmed by 0 bases and the J gene end by 2 bases; junction bases not matched to a gene: 5. Assay used: immunoSEQ multiplex PCR; TCRdb lists only in-frame clones, some missing. The table includes tens of thousands of clones, 75% to 90% detected once. Study results and limitations: Overall, just under 95% of patients had vaccine-induced immune responses.

Remarks on this clone: The antigen is unknown.

Time point given: week 35, safety follow-up. The study gave 300 ug of mutant IDH1 20-mer peptide per vaccine dose, with topical imiquimod. The V gene is TRBV5-5, the J gene TRBJ2-3; 8 bases are shared with TRBD1. The clonotype was recovered from a middle-aged man with glioma. Sequenced material: PBMCs, taken from a glioma patient whose treatment included an IDH1 peptide vaccine. The CDR3 spells CASSLAGGSITDTQYF. The CDR3 DNA follows: TGTGCCAGCAGCTTGGCAGGGGGCTCAATCACAGATACGCAGTATTTT.